This TCR beta chain was retrieved from a study of blood T cell repertoires in COVID-19. Sequencing was performed with immunoSEQ multiplex PCR; in TCRdb, only in-frame clones are kept and a portion is missing. The sample shows some 300,000 clones, about 90% of them seen only once. Sequenced: peripheral blood. The sequence derives from a woman in her thirties with COVID-19, enrolled during active disease.

The CDR3 protein is CASSQGRGADTEAFF. In nucleotides, the CDR3 is TGCGCCAGCAGCCAGGGACGCGGGGCGGACACTGAAGCTTTCTTT. This chain links TRBV5-1 with TRBJ1-1, with D possibly being TRBD1 (5 bases). The V gene lost 4 bases and the J gene lost 3 bases, with 16 bases spanning the gap. CDR3 length equals 15 residues. Germline assignment: CDR1 SGHRS and CDR2 YFSETQ.